This passage covers 5 T cell receptor beta chains from one sample sequenced in a study of cytomegalovirus exposure and HLA in healthy donors. This PCR relied on a set of 60 Vbeta primers and 13 Jbeta primers. TCRdb keeps only in-frame clones here, not all; method: immunoSEQ multiplex PCR. The sample includes approximately 72,000 clones, about four fifths of them seen just once. The sample comprised PBMCs. The source is a young man in good health and CMV-seronegative.

V usage is TRBV7-8 and J usage is TRBJ2-5; perhaps TRBD1 as D (6 bases). The CDR3 consists of 14 residues. Trimming left V 5 bases short and J 1 base short, with 11 bases between. Germline V gives CDR1 SGHVS, CDR2 FQNEAQ. CDR3 residues: CASSPGTPQETQYF. In nucleotides, the CDR3 is TGTGCCAGCAGCCCCGGGACACCCCAAGAGACCCAGTACTTC.

About this clone itself: At one boundary the junction diverges from the germline segment, which might be a read error. This chain uses TRBV14 with TRBJ2-2; TRBD1 matches 7 bases. The CDR3 is 15 amino acids. Germline CDR1 SGHDN, CDR2 FVKESK. CDR3 sequence reads: CASSQPTGPTGKLFF. The DNA of the CDR3 is TGTGCCAGCAGCCAGCCGACAGGGCCCACCGGGAAGCTGTTTTTT. Filled out from reference TRBV14 and TRBJ2-2, the complete variable domain reads EAGVTQFPSHSVIEKGQTVTLRCDPISGHDNLYWYRRVMGKEIKFLLHFVKESKQDESGMPNNRFLAERTGGTYSTLKVQPAELEDSGVYFCASSQPTGPTGKLFFGEGSRLTVL.

This clone was seen just once. This sequence joins TRBV28 and TRBJ1-1; no firm D call. The CDR3 consists of 11 residues. CDR1 MDHEN and CDR2 SYDVKM come from the germline V gene. Between the trimmed V and J ends, which lost 9 bases and 3 bases, there was a span of 8 bases. CDR3 region: CARTEDTEAFF. Written as DNA, the CDR3 is TGTGCCAGGACGGAGGACACTGAAGCTTTCTTT.

The chain has TRBV9 and TRBJ1-2; D remains unclear. The CDR3 extends over 15 amino acids. Trimming took off 0 bases at V and 6 bases at J, with 15 bases between the two ends. Germline CDR1 is SGDLS and CDR2 is YYNGEE. CDR3 sequence: CASSVGLWSRDGYTF. Here the CDR3 DNA reads TGTGCCAGCAGCGTAGGATTGTGGTCTCGGGATGGCTACACCTTC.

This sequence joins TRBV9 and TRBJ1-1; the D gene is possibly TRBD1 (5 bases). The germline gives CDR1 SGDLS, CDR2 YYNGEE. CDR3 length: 16 amino acids. The germline V and J ends were trimmed by 2 bases and 0 bases, with 14 bases remaining between them. The CDR3 here is CASSVQSGTLNTEAFF. The CDR3, as DNA: TGTGCCAGCAGCGTTCAGTCCGGGACTTTGAACACTGAAGCTTTCTTT.